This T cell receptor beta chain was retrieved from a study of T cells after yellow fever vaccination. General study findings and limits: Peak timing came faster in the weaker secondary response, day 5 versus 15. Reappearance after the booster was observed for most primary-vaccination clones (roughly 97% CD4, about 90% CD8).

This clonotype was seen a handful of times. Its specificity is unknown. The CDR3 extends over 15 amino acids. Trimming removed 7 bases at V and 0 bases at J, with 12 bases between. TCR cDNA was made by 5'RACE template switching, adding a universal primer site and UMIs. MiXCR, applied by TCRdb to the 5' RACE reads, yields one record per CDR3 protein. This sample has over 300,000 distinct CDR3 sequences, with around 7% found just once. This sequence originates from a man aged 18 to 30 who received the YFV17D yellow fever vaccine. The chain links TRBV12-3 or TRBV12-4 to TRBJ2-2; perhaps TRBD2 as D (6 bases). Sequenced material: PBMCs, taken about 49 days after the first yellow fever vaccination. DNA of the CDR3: TGTGCCAGCACCCTGGGACTCACGAACACCGGGGAGCTGTTTTTT. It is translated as CASTLGLTNTGELFF.